This TCR beta chain was identified during a study of human thymus T cells. Study observations and caveats: Apparent skewing of V and J gene usage characterized both thymic and blood repertoires.

Produced via immunoSEQ multiplex PCR; TCRdb's table is partial and in-frame only. Among 35,000 to 45,000 clones listed, roughly 94% were seen once. As to this clone: Its specificity is unknown.

V dropped 4 bases and J dropped 2; count of bases not matched to a gene: 2. The CDR3 sequence is 14 residues long. CDR1 is MGHRA, CDR2 YSYEKL, per germline. Donors were healthy Finnish babies undergoing corrective operations for congenital heart defects. Half of the eight donors gave about 0.45-1 mL blood during surgery. Sequences were obtained from blood. The V gene is TRBV4-1, the J gene TRBJ2-3, with 8 bases matching TRBD2. This receptor was obtained from a boy less than two years old with a congenital heart defect but otherwise immunologically healthy. The CDR3 DNA is TGCGCCAGCAGCCCGGGGGGGCTCACAGATACGCAGTATTTT. Translated: CASSPGGLTDTQYF.